One sample yielded the 15 T cell receptor beta chains listed below, sequenced in a study of shared clonotypes between healthy human individuals. This table comes from immunoSEQ multiplex PCR, and its TCRdb copy is limited to in-frame clones, with some not included. The sample lists some 2.1 million clones, approximately 95% occurring once. Sequenced sample: naive CD4+ T cells sorted from blood. Sample subset: CD45RA+ positively selected. The receptors here all came from a man aged 18 to 29 in good health.

V and J are TRBV11-1 and TRBJ2-2; D uncertain. The V and J ends lost 2 bases and 4 bases respectively, with 8 bases between them. This CDR3 is built from 14 residues. Germline CDR1 reads SGHAT; CDR2 reads FQDESV (reference sequence). CDR3 amino acids: CASSLLQVTGELFF. The CDR3 coding sequence is TGTGCCAGCAGCTTATTGCAGGTCACCGGGGAGCTGTTTTTT.

Turning to this clone: The same CDR3 is also encoded by other DNA sequences in this sample. The rearrangement joins TRBV9 to TRBJ2-5, with D possibly matching TRBD2 (6 bases). Germline V gives CDR1 SGDLS, CDR2 YYNGEE. The V gene lost 0 bases and the J gene lost 4 bases, with 10 bases spanning the gap. There are 14 residues in the CDR3. CDR3 protein: CASSVGLGGETQYF. DNA of the CDR3: TGTGCCAGCAGCGTAGGGCTGGGAGGAGAGACCCAGTACTTC.

A word on this clone: Since a much larger clone is just one base distant, this may be a read error. The V call is TRBV30, the J call TRBJ1-4; perhaps TRBD1 as D (5 bases). The germline V gene encodes CDR1 GTSNPN and CDR2 SVGIG (reference sequence). The CDR3 length is 13 residues. The CDR3 sequence is CVSPGQGGEKLFF. The CDR3, as DNA: TGTGTCTCCCCGGGGCAGGGAGGGGAAAAACTGTTTTTT. Based on the CDR3 plus reference TRBV30 and TRBJ1-4, the full variable domain is SQTIHQWPATLVQPVGSPLSLECTVEGTSNPNLYWYRQAAGRGLQLLFYSVGIGQISSEVPQNLSASRPQDRQFILSSKKLLLSDSGFYLCVSPGQGGEKLFFGSGTQLSVL.

This clone occurred once. The chain has TRBV2 and TRBJ2-7, with 7 nucleotides matching TRBD1. Germline values: CDR1 SNHLY, CDR2 FYNNEI. CDR3 length: 15 amino acids. Trimming cost V 6 bases and J 7 bases; bases outside gene matches: 15. CDR3 region: CASRPRTGAGWEQYF. The CDR3 nucleotides are TGTGCCAGCAGGCCGAGGACAGGAGCAGGGTGGGAGCAGTACTTC. Full variable domain (rest looked up from reference TRBV2 and TRBJ2-7): EPEVTQTPSHQVTQMGQEVILRCVPISNHLYFYWYRQILGQKVEFLVSFYNNEISEKSEIFDDQFSVERPDGSNFTLKIRSTKLEDSAMYFCASRPRTGAGWEQYFGPGTRLTVT.

J is TRBJ2-1 and V is TRBV7-9; the match to TRBD2 covers 11 bases. V shed 5 bases, J shed 9 bases, and the junction held 9 bases outside the gene matches. CDR1 is SEHNR, CDR2 FQNEAQ, per germline (reference sequence). The CDR3 loop spans 15 amino acids. The CDR3 is CASSLGLAENSEQFF. As DNA, the CDR3 is TGTGCCAGCAGCCTGGGACTAGCGGAGAATTCTGAGCAGTTCTTC.

The genes are TRBV11-2 and TRBJ2-3; 9 nucleotides agree with TRBD2. The CDR3 sequence is 16 residues long. In germline, CDR1 is SGHAT, CDR2 FQNNGV. J was trimmed by 3 bases and V by 0 bases; bases with no gene match: 4. The CDR3 DNA is TGTGCCAGCAGCTTAGACATAGCGGGAGCTACAGATACGCAGTATTTT. As protein: CASSLDIAGATDTQYF.

The CDR3 protein is CASARQGAIVAYEQYF. CDR3 nucleotides: TGCGCCAGCGCCCGACAGGGGGCAATAGTGGCGTACGAGCAGTACTTC. J is TRBJ2-7 and V is TRBV5-1; 10 bases agree with TRBD1. CDR3 length equals 16 residues. Germline V CDR1 and CDR2: SGHRS, YFSETQ. J was trimmed by 4 bases and V by 7 bases; bases with no gene match: 14.

The chain links TRBV30 to TRBJ1-2, with TRBD1 matching 12 bases. Germline assignment: CDR1 GTSNPN and CDR2 SVGIG (reference sequence). Trimming at V came to 7 bases and at J to 4 bases, leaving 4 bases not matched to a gene. The length of the CDR3 is 13 residues. CDR3 coding DNA: TGTGCCTTCGGGACAGGGGGCGGCTATGGCTACACCTTC. Residues: CAFGTGGGYGYTF.

CDR3 nucleotides: TGTGCCATCAGTGGCGTAGCGGGGGGTTTAGATACGCAGTATTTT. Protein product: CAISGVAGGLDTQYF. The rearrangement joins TRBV10-3 to TRBJ2-3, with 10 bases fitting TRBD2. This CDR3 has 15 residues. V gave up 4 bases and J gave up 5 bases; unmatched junction bases: 6. CDR1 is ENHRY and CDR2 is SYGVKD in the germline V gene.

The chain has TRBV7-9 and TRBJ1-2; D remains ambiguous. This CDR3 has 15 residues. The V end was cut by 1 base, the J end by 2 bases, with 11 bases between. Germline loops: CDR1 SEHNR, CDR2 FQNEAQ (reference sequence). CDR3 coding DNA: TGTGCCAGCAGCTTAGTTGGCAGCGTAAACTATGGCTACACCTTC. This translates into CASSLVGSVNYGYTF. Looking up the rest from reference TRBV7-9 and TRBJ1-2 gives the full variable domain: DTGVSQNPRHKITKRGQNVTFRCDPISEHNRLYWYRQTLGQGPEFLTYFQNEAQLEKSRLLSDRFSAERPKGSFSTLEIQRTEQGDSAMYLCASSLVGSVNYGYTFGSGTRLTVV.

V is TRBV11-2 and J is TRBJ2-7; no firm D call. The CDR3 extends over 15 amino acids. Germline V gives CDR1 SGHAT, CDR2 FQNNGV. The V end lost 0 bases, the J end lost 4 bases, and 13 bases lay between the germline ends. Here the CDR3 DNA reads TGTGCCAGCAGCTTAGATCGTCTCCTTACTTACGAGCAGTACTTC. This gives the protein CASSLDRLLTYEQYF. Combining the CDR3 with reference TRBV11-2 and TRBJ2-7 gives the whole variable domain EAGVAQSPRYKIIEKRQSVAFWCNPISGHATLYWYQQILGQGPKLLIQFQNNGVVDDSQLPKDRFSAERLKGVDSTLKIQPAKLEDSAVYLCASSLDRLLTYEQYFGPGTRLTVT.

This clone was seen once. The chain couples TRBV29-1 to TRBJ2-2; D is undetermined. Trimming took 7 bases from V and 2 from J, leaving 11 bases between them. Germline V CDR1 and CDR2: SQVTM, ANQGSEA. This CDR3 region has 13 residues. Here the CDR3 reads CSGLKTNTGELFF. CDR3 bases: TGCAGCGGTCTAAAAACAAACACCGGGGAGCTGTTTTTT.

The chain recombines TRBV7-2 with TRBJ1-4, with D perhaps matching TRBD1 (5 bases). V gave up 0 bases and J gave up 2 bases, with 22 bases separating them. This CDR3 region has 20 residues. From germline, CDR1 is SGHTA and CDR2 FQGNSA. Written as DNA, the CDR3 is TGTGCCAGCAGCTTAGCGGGGGGTGGGCAGGGCCCCCATACTAATGAAAAACTGTTTTTT. It translates to CASSLAGGGQGPHTNEKLFF.

This chain connects TRBV11-2 to TRBJ2-1, with D unclear. This CDR3 is built from 15 residues. Trimming shortened V by 2 bases and J by 5 bases, and 13 bases separated the two germline ends. Germline lookup yields CDR1 SGHAT and CDR2 FQNNGV. For the CDR3, the DNA is TGTGCCAGCAGCTTAACGACATTAGGCAACAATGAGCAGTTCTTC. This gives the protein CASSLTTLGNNEQFF.

V and J are TRBV30 and TRBJ1-2; 7 bases are a match to TRBD1. The V gene end was trimmed by 2 bases and the J gene end by 7 bases; junction bases not matched to a gene: 10. This CDR3 comprises 14 residues. Germline V lookup: CDR1 GTSNPN, CDR2 SVGIG (reference sequence). The CDR3 nucleotides read TGTGCCTGGAGTCCCCCTGGCAGGGGGGGTGGCTACACCTTC. It translates to CAWSPPGRGGGYTF.